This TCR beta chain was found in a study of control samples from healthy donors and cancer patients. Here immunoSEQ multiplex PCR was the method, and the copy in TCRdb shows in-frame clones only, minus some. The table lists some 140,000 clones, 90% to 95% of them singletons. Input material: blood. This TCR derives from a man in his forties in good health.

The CDR3 protein is CASARAAEAFF. The CDR3 nucleotides read TGTGCTAGTGCCAGGGCGGCTGAAGCTTTCTTT. The chain employs TRBV12-5 and TRBJ1-1; D is perhaps TRBD1 (5 bases). Trimming pared 7 bases from V and 6 bases from J, leaving 9 bases between. Germline assignment: CDR1 LGHNT and CDR2 FRNRAP. The CDR3 loop spans 11 amino acids.